These 26 T cell receptor beta chains share one sample of origin, sequenced in a study of control samples from healthy donors and cancer patients (TCRdb year 2020). Receptors were amplified or captured by the immunoSEQ multiplex PCR assay. TCRdb re-hosts the immuneACCESS table, in-frame sequences only. Its copies lack some clones; in the studies checked, an unresolved V gene accounts for under half of them, and the cause for the rest is not known. The sample table records approximately 170,000 clones; 90% to 95% of these occur just once. The ten top clones hold over 1.1% of the sample. Source material: blood. These TCRs come from a man aged 25 to 45 in good health.

This chain links TRBV19 with TRBJ1-4; unclear D gene. Germline V lookup: CDR1 LNHDA, CDR2 SQIVND (reference sequence). Trimming pared 3 bases from V and 3 bases from J, leaving 8 bases between. This CDR3 comprises 14 residues. DNA of the CDR3: TGTGCCAGTAGTATCCCGGCCGCTAATGAAAAACTGTTTTTT. This sequence encodes CASSIPAANEKLFF.

V gene TRBV7-9 combines with J gene TRBJ1-6; perhaps TRBD1 as D (5 bases). V was trimmed by 3 bases and J by 8 bases, leaving 11 bases between them. This CDR3 is 14 amino acids long. CDR1 and CDR2 from the germline V gene are SEHNR and FQNEAQ (reference sequence). The CDR3 sequence: CASSLQQVDSPLHF. The CDR3 coding sequence is TGTGCCAGCAGCTTGCAACAGGTTGATTCACCCCTCCACTTT.

This chain connects TRBV29-1 to TRBJ2-5; D remains unclear. CDR1 and CDR2 from the germline V gene are SQVTM and ANQGSEA. The CDR3 runs to 15 residues. V was shortened by 4 bases and J by 0 bases, with 15 bases between the two germline ends. Here the CDR3 DNA reads TGCAGCGTTGCCCCTGACACCACCTACCAAGAGACCCAGTACTTC. It yields the protein CSVAPDTTYQETQYF.

This rearrangement joins TRBV5-1 to TRBJ2-5; the match to TRBD2 covers 9 bases. J lost 5 bases, V lost 0 bases, and 5 bases had no gene match. This CDR3 comprises 15 residues. Germline loops: CDR1 SGHRS, CDR2 YFSETQ. The CDR3 bases are TGCGCCAGCAGCTTGGGGACTAGCGAGACGGAGACCCAGTACTTC. Translating gives CASSLGTSETETQYF.

The gene calls are TRBV13 and TRBJ2-2, with a possible D match to TRBD1 (5 bases). This CDR3 comprises 12 residues. Germline values: CDR1 PRHDT, CDR2 FYEKMQ (reference sequence). V gave up 1 base and J gave up 8 bases, with 5 bases separating them. The CDR3 nucleotides are TGTGCCAGCAGCTTAGCAGGGGGGGAGCTGTTTTTT. This translates into CASSLAGGELFF.

The chain is built from TRBV20-1 and TRBJ2-7; TRBD1 agrees at 8 bases. V shed 3 bases and J 3 bases; nucleotides not matched to a gene: 7. This CDR3 contains 14 residues. Germline CDR1 and CDR2: DFQATT and SNEGSKA (reference sequence). CDR3 sequence (DNA): TGCAGTGCTAGTGGGCAGGGGGCTATCTACGAGCAGTACTTC. Protein sequence: CSASGQGAIYEQYF.

The genes are TRBV18 and TRBJ1-3, with 9 bases lining up with TRBD1. The CDR3 has 15 amino acids. V was clipped by 3 bases and J by 4 bases; unmatched bases: 4. Germline CDR1 and CDR2: KGHSH and LQKENI. CDR3 region: CASSPGTGTGNTIYF. The CDR3 DNA follows: TGTGCCAGCTCACCCGGGACAGGGACGGGAAACACCATATATTTT. Full variable domain (rest looked up from reference TRBV18 and TRBJ1-3): NAGVMQNPRHLVRRRGQEARLRCSPMKGHSHVYWYRQLPEEGLKFMVYLQKENIIDESGMPKERFSAEFPKEGPSILRIQQVVRGDSAAYFCASSPGTGTGNTIYFGEGSWLTVV.

This chain uses TRBV7-9 with TRBJ1-5, with D maybe TRBD1 (5 bases). In germline, CDR1 is SEHNR, CDR2 FQNEAQ (reference sequence). V lost 3 bases, J lost 2 bases, and 11 bases lay in between. The CDR3 runs to 15 residues. The CDR3, as DNA: TGTGCCAGCAGCTTTTCCGGGGGGGGCAATCAGCCCCAGCATTTT. Translated: CASSFSGGGNQPQHF.

This chain connects TRBV19 to TRBJ2-1; D is possibly TRBD2 (5 bases). Per germline, CDR1 LNHDA and CDR2 SQIVND (reference sequence). V gave up 7 bases and J gave up 5 bases, with 18 bases separating them. This CDR3 has 15 residues. The chain's CDR3 is CASNIDGRGNNEQFF. The CDR3, as DNA: TGTGCCAGTAATATTGATGGCCGAGGGAACAATGAGCAGTTCTTC.

This clone was recorded only once. The chain links TRBV19 to TRBJ1-2, with a weak D call TRBD1 (6 bases). Germline CDR1 LNHDA, CDR2 SQIVND (reference sequence). The V gene lost 2 bases and the J gene lost 6 bases, with 10 bases spanning the gap. The CDR3 loop spans 13 amino acids. The DNA of the CDR3 is TGTGCCAGTAGTATAACAGGGTGGGATGGCTACACCTTC. The encoded protein is CASSITGWDGYTF.

The rearrangement uses TRBV11-3 and TRBJ1-3; the D gene is possibly TRBD1 (5 bases). Trimming shortened V by 0 bases and J by 0 bases, and 18 bases separated the two germline ends. CDR3 length: 19 residues. CDR1 and CDR2 from the germline V gene are SGHNT and YENEEA. Here the CDR3 reads CASSLDLQTGRGSGNTIYF. The DNA for the CDR3 is TGTGCCAGCAGCTTAGACTTACAAACGGGACGGGGCTCTGGAAACACCATATATTTT.

The rearrangement links TRBV5-1 to TRBJ2-5; no definite D call. V shed 1 base and J shed 2 bases, with 6 bases lying between them. This CDR3 is 13 amino acids long. Germline CDR1 reads SGHRS; CDR2 reads YFSETQ. CDR3 bases: TGCGCCAGCAGCTTGAACACACAAGAGACCCAGTACTTC. It specifies CASSLNTQETQYF.

V and J are TRBV30 and TRBJ1-5, with D unresolved. Trimming shortened V by 5 bases and J by 13 bases, and 12 bases separated the two germline ends. The V gene's germline CDR1 is GTSNPN and CDR2 SVGIG (reference sequence). The CDR3 consists of 10 residues. CDR3 coding DNA: TGTGCCTGGGGTCTGGGGATACAGCATTTT. Translation gives CAWGLGIQHF.

The chain carries TRBV14 and TRBJ1-2, with D possibly matching TRBD1 (6 bases). This CDR3 contains 14 residues. Per germline, CDR1 SGHDN and CDR2 FVKESK. Trimming stripped 4 bases from V and 8 bases from J, with 17 bases between. The DNA for the CDR3 is TGTGCCAGCAGCCCGCGGGTGGGGGGCGACGGCTACACCTTC. It specifies CASSPRVGGDGYTF.

The chain combines TRBV5-1 with TRBJ1-6; the D is unclear. V lost 0 bases and J 8 bases, leaving 9 bases between the germline ends. The CDR3 totals 14 residues. Per the germline V gene, CDR1 is SGHRS and CDR2 is YFSETQ. The chain's CDR3 is CASSLEASHSPLHF. The CDR3 bases are TGCGCCAGCAGCTTGGAGGCTTCCCATTCACCCCTCCACTTT.

The chain has TRBV7-9 and TRBJ1-2; D is unresolved. With 7 bases removed from V and 5 bases from J, the gap between germline ends came to 11 bases. In germline, CDR1 is SEHNR, CDR2 FQNEAQ (reference sequence). The CDR3 has 12 amino acids. The CDR3 protein is CASTPKIYGYTF. The CDR3 region has the DNA TGTGCCAGCACCCCGAAGATTTATGGCTACACCTTC.

This clone was observed a single time. The gene calls are TRBV11-3 and TRBJ2-1; TRBD2 matches 11 bases. The CDR3 is made up of 15 amino acids. Germline lookup yields CDR1 SGHNT and CDR2 YENEEA. Trimming at V came to 2 bases and at J to 5 bases, leaving 2 bases not matched to a gene. The CDR3 reads CASSLLAGGHNEQFF. The CDR3, as DNA: TGTGCCAGCAGCTTACTAGCGGGGGGTCACAATGAGCAGTTCTTC. The complete variable domain, with remaining parts taken from reference TRBV11-3 and TRBJ2-1, reads EAGVVQSPRYKIIEKKQPVAFWCNPISGHNTLYWYLQNLGQGPELLIRYENEEAVDDSQLPKDRFSAERLKGVDSTLKIQPAELGDSAVYLCASSLLAGGHNEQFFGPGTRLTVL.

The CDR3, as DNA: TGTGCCAGCAGTACTTTAGCGGGGGGTCGCACAGATACGCAGTATTTT. Amino acids: CASSTLAGGRTDTQYF. The chain joins TRBV7-9 to TRBJ2-3; 10 bases match TRBD2. Germline CDR1 reads SEHNR; CDR2 reads FQNEAQ (reference sequence). J lost 1 base, V lost 6 bases, and 7 bases had no gene match. The CDR3 is made up of 16 amino acids. Looking up the rest from reference TRBV7-9 and TRBJ2-3 gives the full variable domain: DTGVSQNPRHKITKRGQNVTFRCDPISEHNRLYWYRQTLGQGPEFLTYFQNEAQLEKSRLLSDRFSAERPKGSFSTLEIQRTEQGDSAMYLCASSTLAGGRTDTQYFGPGTRLTVL.

The chain couples TRBV7-8 to TRBJ2-3, with 10 nucleotides matching TRBD2. CDR1 SGHVS and CDR2 FQNEAQ come from the germline V gene. J lost 4 bases, V lost 5 bases, and 9 bases had no gene match. The CDR3 has 16 residues. Here the CDR3 reads CASSRAGGPSADTQYF. CDR3 nucleotides: TGTGCCAGCAGCCGAGCGGGAGGGCCCAGCGCAGATACGCAGTATTTT.

The chain's CDR3 is CATSDPRTGEETQYF. In nucleotides, the CDR3 is TGTGCCACCAGTGATCCCCGGACAGGGGAAGAGACCCAGTACTTC. The chain is built from TRBV24-1 and TRBJ2-5, with 9 bases identical to TRBD1. This CDR3 is built from 15 residues. Germline values: CDR1 KGHDR, CDR2 SFDVKD. Trimming took 3 bases from V and 3 from J; bases not matched to a gene: 4.

The chain is built from TRBV19 and TRBJ1-1; no definite D call. The V gene lost 0 bases and the J gene lost 1 base, with 9 bases spanning the gap. Germline values: CDR1 LNHDA, CDR2 SQIVND (reference sequence). This CDR3 is built from 15 residues. Here the CDR3 reads CASSIDLSANTEAFF. As DNA, the CDR3 is TGTGCCAGTAGTATAGATCTATCGGCGAACACTGAAGCTTTCTTT.

The chain links TRBV6-5 to TRBJ1-2; 7 bases are a match to TRBD1. In germline, CDR1 is MNHEY, CDR2 SVGAGI. CDR3 length: 14 amino acids. The V segment lost 6 bases and the J segment 3 bases; nucleotides outside the gene matches: 7. The CDR3 nucleotides read TGTGCCAGCAGGAGGGGACAGAACTACTATGGCTACACCTTC. Translating it yields CASRRGQNYYGYTF.

V and J are TRBV28 and TRBJ1-2; D is possibly TRBD1 (5 bases). V lost 5 bases to trimming and J lost 0 bases, with 13 bases between them. CDR1 is MDHEN, CDR2 SYDVKM, per germline. The CDR3 totals 15 residues. The CDR3 sequence is CASSVGGATNYGYTF. In DNA, the CDR3 is TGTGCCAGCAGTGTCGGCGGGGCAACTAACTATGGCTACACCTTC.

The chain is built from TRBV29-1 and TRBJ1-2; D gene unclear. Germline-derived CDR1 and CDR2 are SQVTM and ANQGSEA. V lost 4 bases to trimming and J lost 7 bases, with 13 bases between them. The CDR3 covers 12 residues. CDR3 in DNA: TGCAGCGTTGGGGGATGGCGTAGTGGCTACACCTTC. Its translation: CSVGGWRSGYTF.

The V gene is TRBV14, the J gene TRBJ1-1; D remains unclear. Germline CDR1 is SGHDN and CDR2 is FVKESK. The CDR3 extends over 14 amino acids. V lost 0 bases and J lost 1, with 6 bases in between. This chain's CDR3 is CASSQDLGNTEAFF. The CDR3 DNA sequence: TGTGCCAGCAGCCAAGATCTCGGGAACACTGAAGCTTTCTTT.

As regards this clone: Additional DNA sequences in this sample encode the identical CDR3. This chain uses TRBV7-9 with TRBJ2-7; D unresolved. Germline lookup yields CDR1 SEHNR and CDR2 FQNEAQ (reference sequence). This CDR3 is 12 amino acids long. V lost 5 bases to trimming and J lost 3 bases, with 8 bases between them. The chain's CDR3 is CASSPLSYEQYF. In DNA, the CDR3 is TGTGCCAGCAGCCCCTTAAGCTACGAGCAGTACTTC.